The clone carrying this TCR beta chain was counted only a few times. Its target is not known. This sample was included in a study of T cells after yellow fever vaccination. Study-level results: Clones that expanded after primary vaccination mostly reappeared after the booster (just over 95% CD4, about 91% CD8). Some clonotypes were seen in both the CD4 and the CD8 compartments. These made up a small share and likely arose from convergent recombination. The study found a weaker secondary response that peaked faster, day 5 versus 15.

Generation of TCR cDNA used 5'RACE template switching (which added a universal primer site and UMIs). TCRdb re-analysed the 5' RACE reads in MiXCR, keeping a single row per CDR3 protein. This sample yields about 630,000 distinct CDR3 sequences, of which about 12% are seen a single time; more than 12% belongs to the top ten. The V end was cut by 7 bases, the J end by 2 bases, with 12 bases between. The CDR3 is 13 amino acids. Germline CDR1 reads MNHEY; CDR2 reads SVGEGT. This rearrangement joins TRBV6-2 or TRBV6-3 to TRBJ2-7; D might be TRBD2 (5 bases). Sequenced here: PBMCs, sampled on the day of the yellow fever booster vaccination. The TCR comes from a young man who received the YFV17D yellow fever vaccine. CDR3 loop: CASTPAETYEQYF. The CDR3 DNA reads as TGTGCCAGCACCCCAGCGGAAACCTACGAGCAGTACTTC.